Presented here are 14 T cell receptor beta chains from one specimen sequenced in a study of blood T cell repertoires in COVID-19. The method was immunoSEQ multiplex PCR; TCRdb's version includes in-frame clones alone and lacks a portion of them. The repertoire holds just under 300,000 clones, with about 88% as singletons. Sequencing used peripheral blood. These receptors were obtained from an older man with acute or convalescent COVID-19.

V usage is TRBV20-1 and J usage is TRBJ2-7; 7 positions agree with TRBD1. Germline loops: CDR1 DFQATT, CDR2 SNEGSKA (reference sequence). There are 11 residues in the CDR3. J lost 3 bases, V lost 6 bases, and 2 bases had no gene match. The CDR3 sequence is CSAGGNYEQYF. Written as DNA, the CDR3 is TGCAGTGCAGGGGGCAACTACGAGCAGTACTTC.

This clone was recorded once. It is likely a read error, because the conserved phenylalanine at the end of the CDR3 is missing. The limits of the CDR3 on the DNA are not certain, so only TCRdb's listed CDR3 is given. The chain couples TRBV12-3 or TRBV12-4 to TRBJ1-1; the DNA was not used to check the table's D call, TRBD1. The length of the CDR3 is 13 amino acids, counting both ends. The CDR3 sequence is CASSSSAGGAGPI.

The CDR3 sequence: CATSGWTERAGDTEKLFF. For the CDR3, the DNA is TGTGCCACCAGCGGCTGGACAGAGAGGGCCGGGGACACTGAAAAACTGTTTTTT. J is TRBJ1-4 and V is TRBV15; tentative D call: TRBD1 (6 bases). The CDR3 spans 18 residues. The germline V gene has CDR1 LNHNV and CDR2 YYDKDF (reference sequence). Deletions cut 5 bases from V and 7 bases from J, with 26 bases between.

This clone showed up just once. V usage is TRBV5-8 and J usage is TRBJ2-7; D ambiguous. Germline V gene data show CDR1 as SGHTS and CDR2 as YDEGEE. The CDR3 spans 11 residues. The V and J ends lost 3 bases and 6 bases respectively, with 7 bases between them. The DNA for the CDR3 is TGTGCCAGCAGCTGGCCGGGCGAGCAGTACTTC. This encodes CASSWPGEQYF.

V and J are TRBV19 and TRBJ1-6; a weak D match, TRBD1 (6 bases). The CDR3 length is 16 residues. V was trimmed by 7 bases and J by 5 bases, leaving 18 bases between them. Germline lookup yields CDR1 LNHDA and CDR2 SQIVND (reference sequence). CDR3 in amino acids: CASISRLGQNNSPLHF. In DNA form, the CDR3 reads TGTGCCAGTATCAGCAGGTTAGGACAGAATAATTCACCCCTCCACTTT.

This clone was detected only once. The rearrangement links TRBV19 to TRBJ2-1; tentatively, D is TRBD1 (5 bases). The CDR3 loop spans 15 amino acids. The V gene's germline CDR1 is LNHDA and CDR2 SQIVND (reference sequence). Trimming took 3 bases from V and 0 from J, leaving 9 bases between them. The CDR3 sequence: CASSIQGGSYNEQFF. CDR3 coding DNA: TGTGCCAGTAGTATCCAGGGCGGCTCCTACAATGAGCAGTTCTTC.

CDR3 bases: TGTGCCAGCAGTGAAATTTGGACACACCCGGAAGAGCAGTTCTTC. It codes for CASSEIWTHPEEQFF. The chain employs TRBV6-1 and TRBJ2-1; maybe TRBD1 (5 bases). This CDR3 has 15 residues. In germline, CDR1 is MNHNS, CDR2 SASEGT. The germline V and J ends were trimmed by 2 bases and 10 bases, with 18 bases remaining between them.

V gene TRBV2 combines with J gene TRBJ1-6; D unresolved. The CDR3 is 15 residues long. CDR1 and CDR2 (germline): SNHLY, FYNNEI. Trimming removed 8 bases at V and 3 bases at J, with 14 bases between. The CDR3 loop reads CASEGGLLYNSPLHF. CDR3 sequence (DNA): TGTGCCAGCGAGGGAGGGCTCCTCTATAATTCACCCCTCCACTTT.

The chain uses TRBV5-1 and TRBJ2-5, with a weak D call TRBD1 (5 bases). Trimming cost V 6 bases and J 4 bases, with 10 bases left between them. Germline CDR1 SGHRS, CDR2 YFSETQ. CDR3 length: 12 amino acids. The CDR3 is CASKVDRETQYF. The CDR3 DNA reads TGCGCCAGCAAAGTAGACAGAGAGACCCAGTACTTC.

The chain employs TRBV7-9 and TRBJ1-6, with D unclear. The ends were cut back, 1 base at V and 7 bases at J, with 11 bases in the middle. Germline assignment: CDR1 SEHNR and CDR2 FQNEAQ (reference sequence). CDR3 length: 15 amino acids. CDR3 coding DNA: TGTGCCAGCAGCTTAGAGGCGGGAGCGAATTCACCCCTCCACTTT. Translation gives CASSLEAGANSPLHF. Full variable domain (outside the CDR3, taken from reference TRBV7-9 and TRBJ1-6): DTGVSQNPRHKITKRGQNVTFRCDPISEHNRLYWYRQTLGQGPEFLTYFQNEAQLEKSRLLSDRFSAERPKGSFSTLEIQRTEQGDSAMYLCASSLEAGANSPLHFGNGTRLTVT.

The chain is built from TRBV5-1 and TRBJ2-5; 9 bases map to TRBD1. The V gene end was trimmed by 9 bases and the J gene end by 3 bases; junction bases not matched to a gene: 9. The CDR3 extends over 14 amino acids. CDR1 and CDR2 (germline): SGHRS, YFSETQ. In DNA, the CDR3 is TGCGCCACCGCACTCCGGACAGGGGAAGAGACCCAGTACTTC. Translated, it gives CATALRTGEETQYF. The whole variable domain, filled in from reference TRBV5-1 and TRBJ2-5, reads KAGVTQTPRYLIKTRGQQVTLSCSPISGHRSVSWYQQTPGQGLQFLFEYFSETQRNKGNFPGRFSGRQFSNSRSEMNVSTLELGDSALYLCATALRTGEETQYFGPGTRLLVL.

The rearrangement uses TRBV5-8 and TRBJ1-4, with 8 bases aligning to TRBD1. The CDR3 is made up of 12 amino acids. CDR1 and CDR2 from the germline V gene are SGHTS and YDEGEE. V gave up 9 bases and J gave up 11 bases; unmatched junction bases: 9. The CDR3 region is CATWTGIGKLFF. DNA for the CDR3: TGTGCCACCTGGACAGGGATCGGGAAACTGTTTTTT.

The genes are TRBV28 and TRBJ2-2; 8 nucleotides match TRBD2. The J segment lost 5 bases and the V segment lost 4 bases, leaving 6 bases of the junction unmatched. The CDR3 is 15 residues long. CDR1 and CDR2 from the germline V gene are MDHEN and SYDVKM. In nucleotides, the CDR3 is TGTGCCAGCAGTTCCCCGGGAGGGGGTACCGGGGAGCTGTTTTTT. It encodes CASSSPGGGTGELFF.

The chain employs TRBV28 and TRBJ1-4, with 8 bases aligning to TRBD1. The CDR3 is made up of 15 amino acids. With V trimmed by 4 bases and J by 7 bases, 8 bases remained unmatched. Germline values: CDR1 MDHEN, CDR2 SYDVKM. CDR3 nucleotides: TGTGCCAGCAGTTCTAGACAGGGGTTCGGTGAAAAACTGTTTTTT. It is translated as CASSSRQGFGEKLFF.